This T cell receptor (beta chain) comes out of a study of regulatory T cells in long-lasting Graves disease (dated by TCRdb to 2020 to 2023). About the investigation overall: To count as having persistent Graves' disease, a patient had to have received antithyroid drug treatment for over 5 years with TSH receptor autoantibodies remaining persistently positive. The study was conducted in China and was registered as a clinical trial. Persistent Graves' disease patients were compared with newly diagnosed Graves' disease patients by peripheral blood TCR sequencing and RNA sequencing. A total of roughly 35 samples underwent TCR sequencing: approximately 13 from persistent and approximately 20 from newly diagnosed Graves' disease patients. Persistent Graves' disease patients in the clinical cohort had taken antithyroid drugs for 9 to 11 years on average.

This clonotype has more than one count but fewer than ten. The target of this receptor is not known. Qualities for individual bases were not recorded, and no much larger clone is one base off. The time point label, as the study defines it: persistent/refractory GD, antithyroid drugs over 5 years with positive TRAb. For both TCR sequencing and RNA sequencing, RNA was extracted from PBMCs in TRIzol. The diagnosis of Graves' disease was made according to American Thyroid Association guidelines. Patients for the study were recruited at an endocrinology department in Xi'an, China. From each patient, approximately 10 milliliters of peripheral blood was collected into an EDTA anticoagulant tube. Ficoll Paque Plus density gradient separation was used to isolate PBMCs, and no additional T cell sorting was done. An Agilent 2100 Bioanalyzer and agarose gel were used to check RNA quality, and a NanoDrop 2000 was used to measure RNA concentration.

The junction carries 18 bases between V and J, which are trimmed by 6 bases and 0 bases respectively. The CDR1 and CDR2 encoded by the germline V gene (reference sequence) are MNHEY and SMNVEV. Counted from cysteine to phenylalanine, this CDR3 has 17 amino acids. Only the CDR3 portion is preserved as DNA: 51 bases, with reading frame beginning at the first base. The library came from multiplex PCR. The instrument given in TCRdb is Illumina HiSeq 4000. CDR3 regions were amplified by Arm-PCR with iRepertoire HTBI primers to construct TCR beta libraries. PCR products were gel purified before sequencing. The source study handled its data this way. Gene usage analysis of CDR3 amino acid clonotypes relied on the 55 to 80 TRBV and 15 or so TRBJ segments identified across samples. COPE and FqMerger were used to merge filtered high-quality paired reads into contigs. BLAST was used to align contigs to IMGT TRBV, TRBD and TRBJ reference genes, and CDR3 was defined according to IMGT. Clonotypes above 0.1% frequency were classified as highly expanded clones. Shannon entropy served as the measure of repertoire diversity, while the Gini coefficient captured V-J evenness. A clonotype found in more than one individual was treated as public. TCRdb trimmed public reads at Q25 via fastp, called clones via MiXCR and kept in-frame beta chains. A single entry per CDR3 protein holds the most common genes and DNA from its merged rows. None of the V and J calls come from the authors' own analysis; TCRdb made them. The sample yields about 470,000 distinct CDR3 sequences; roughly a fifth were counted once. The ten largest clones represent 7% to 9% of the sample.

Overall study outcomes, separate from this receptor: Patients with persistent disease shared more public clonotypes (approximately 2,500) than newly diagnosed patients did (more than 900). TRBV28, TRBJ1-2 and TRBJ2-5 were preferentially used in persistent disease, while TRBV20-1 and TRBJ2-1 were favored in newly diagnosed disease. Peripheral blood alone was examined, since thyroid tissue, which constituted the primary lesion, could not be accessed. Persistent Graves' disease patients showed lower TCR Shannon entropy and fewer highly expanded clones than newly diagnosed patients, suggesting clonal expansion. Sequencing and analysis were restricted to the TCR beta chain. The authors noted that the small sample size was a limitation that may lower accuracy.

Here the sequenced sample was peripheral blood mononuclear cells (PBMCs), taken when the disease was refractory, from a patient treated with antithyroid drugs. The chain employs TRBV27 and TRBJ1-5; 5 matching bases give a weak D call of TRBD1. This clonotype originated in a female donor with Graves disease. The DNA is TGTGCCAGCAGGCAAACAGGCCGCTCTTATAGCAATCAGCCCCAGCATTTT. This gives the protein CASRQTGRSYSNQPQHF.